The following is a T cell receptor (beta chain) sequence with its context. CDR1 and CDR2 (germline): SEHNR, FQNEAQ (reference sequence). The CDR3 runs to 11 residues. Unmatched junction bases numbered 6, after V lost 11 bases and J lost 6 bases. Profiling relied on immunoSEQ multiplex PCR, and the TCRdb table lists in-frame clones only, not all of them. The sample has 85,000 to 120,000 clones, around 92% seen once; the top ten hold about 2.5%. This specimen belongs to a study of control samples from healthy donors and cancer patients. The V gene is TRBV7-9, the J gene TRBJ1-1; 7 nucleotides align to TRBD1. The sequence was collected from a woman aged 18-35 years in good health. Sequenced material: blood. CDR3 sequence reads: CAGKTGPEAFF. CDR3 DNA: TGTGCCGGCAAGACAGGGCCTGAAGCTTTCTTT.